This TCR beta chain was retrieved from a study of OX40 agonist ivuxolimab in advanced cancers. Study at large: The patients received ivuxolimab by intravenous route every 2 weeks at 0.01 to 10 mg/kg. Hepatocellular carcinoma, melanoma, renal cell or head and neck cancer occurred in dose-escalation patients.

Autoimmune disease history or systemic immunosuppression excluded patients. Blood got drawn at baseline, again on cycle 4 day 1, and then on cycle 7 day 1. Germline CDR1 and CDR2: MNHNY and SVGAGI (reference sequence). CDR3 length: 13 residues. J gave up 17 bases and V 8 bases, and 14 bases lay outside the gene matches. The table came from immunoSEQ multiplex PCR; TCRdb's copy has only in-frame clones and leaves some out. Of approximately 27,000 clones in the sample, 70% to 80% were seen once. The chain recombines TRBV6-6 with TRBJ1-6, with 8 nucleotides matching TRBD1. The starting material was CD4+ or CD8+ T cells sorted from blood, obtained in a trial of the OX40 agonist ivuxolimab. This receptor was identified in an adult with an advanced solid tumor such as melanoma, head and neck, liver or kidney cancer. The CDR3 region has the DNA TGTGCCAGCCGCTCTACAGGGGGTCGGGATATCCACTTT. Its protein product is CASRSTGGRDIHF.